The 30 T cell receptor beta chains given below trace back to one sample, sequenced in a study of post-analysis software for immune sequencing data. Findings and caveats of the study: Higher frequency in patients than in controls was seen for roughly 5 TRBV segments, with TRBV5-6, TRBV5-1 and TRBV20-1 among them.

Which antigens these TCRs recognize remains unknown. Incorporated into the TCR beta cDNA libraries were unique molecular identifiers, which served to reduce PCR and sequencing biases. One entry per CDR3 protein, called by TCRdb with MiXCR from the PCR reads. The repertoire has some 500,000 distinct CDR3 sequences, around 40% of them found once; the top ten carry 12%. Sequenced input: blood. The receptors come from a girl between 5 and 17 years old with multiple sclerosis.

This clonotype has just a few counts. The chain couples TRBV4-1 to TRBJ2-7; TRBD1 matches at 7 bases. V was clipped by 3 bases and J by 1 base; unmatched bases: 9. The CDR3 totals 16 residues. Germline V gene sequence: CDR1 MGHRA, CDR2 YSYEKL. CDR3 protein: CASSQRLTGVSYEQYF. The CDR3 nucleotides read TGCGCCAGCAGCCAGAGACTTACAGGGGTTTCCTACGAGCAGTACTTC.

The chain recombines TRBV4-2 with TRBJ2-7; 12 nucleotides line up with TRBD2. V was pared by 0 bases and J by 5 bases, with 5 bases of the junction left unmatched. The length of the CDR3 is 16 residues. Germline CDR1 is LGHNA and CDR2 is YNFKEQ. This chain's CDR3 is CASSQDPSGRAHEQYF. DNA for the CDR3: TGTGCCAGCAGCCAAGATCCTAGCGGGAGGGCTCACGAGCAGTACTTC.

In this sample, this clonotype turned up a few times. The genes are TRBV5-1 and TRBJ2-7; 8 nucleotides match TRBD1. The length of the CDR3 is 15 residues. CDR1 and CDR2 (germline): SGHRS, YFSETQ. Unmatched junction bases numbered 7, after V lost 4 bases and J lost 1 base. CDR3: CASSRGQENSYEQYF. The CDR3 DNA reads as TGCGCCAGCAGCCGGGGACAGGAAAATTCCTACGAGCAGTACTTC.

V gene TRBV4-1 combines with J gene TRBJ1-1, with D unresolved. V was clipped by 3 bases and J by 2 bases, with 10 bases between them. Germline CDR1 is MGHRA and CDR2 is YSYEKL. The CDR3 runs 14 residues. This chain's CDR3 is CASSQRDSNTEAFF. The DNA of the CDR3 is TGCGCCAGCAGCCAGCGAGACTCTAACACTGAAGCTTTCTTT.

This clonotype was seen a few times. The chain has TRBV4-1 and TRBJ2-1; D is unresolved. The CDR3 extends over 14 amino acids. The germline CDR1 and CDR2 sequences are MGHRA and YSYEKL. V was shortened by 0 bases and J by 3 bases, with 6 bases between the two germline ends. CDR3 residues: CASSQDGFYNEQFF. CDR3 coding DNA: TGCGCCAGCAGCCAAGACGGTTTCTACAATGAGCAGTTCTTC.

The genes are TRBV25-1 and TRBJ2-5; D is possibly TRBD1 or TRBD2 (5 bases each). Germline V lookup: CDR1 MGHDK, CDR2 SYGVNS. The CDR3 totals 14 residues. Trimming removed 3 bases from V and 4 bases from J, with 12 bases in between. CDR3 sequence: CASSEAGTVETQYF. The CDR3 DNA reads TGTGCCAGCAGTGAGGCAGGGACGGTAGAGACCCAGTACTTC. Full variable domain (rest looked up from reference TRBV25-1 and TRBJ2-5): EADIYQTPRYLVIGTGKKITLECSQTMGHDKMYWYQQDPGMELHLIHYSYGVNSTEKGDLSSESTVSRIRTEHFPLTLESARPSHTSQYLCASSEAGTVETQYFGPGTRLLVL.

The genes are TRBV25-1 and TRBJ2-5; a weak D match, TRBD1 (6 bases). Germline values: CDR1 MGHDK, CDR2 SYGVNS. V was shortened by 6 bases and J by 4 bases, with 15 bases between the two germline ends. This CDR3 has 14 amino acids. CDR3 DNA sequence: TGTGCCAGCAGCAGGTCAGGGGCGACAGAGACCCAGTACTTC. It yields the protein CASSRSGATETQYF.

This chain links TRBV7-2 with TRBJ2-7; tentative D call: TRBD1 (6 bases). The CDR3 spans 16 residues. V dropped 2 bases and J dropped 6 bases, with 20 bases sitting between them. The germline gives CDR1 SGHTA, CDR2 FQGNSA. The CDR3 nucleotides read TGTGCCAGCAGCTTAAAGGTCGGGACAAGGCTCTCCGAGCAGTACTTC. Protein: CASSLKVGTRLSEQYF.

V and J are TRBV6-6 and TRBJ2-7, with 8 bases matching TRBD1. The CDR3 is 14 amino acids. CDR1 and CDR2 (germline): MNHNY, SVGAGI (reference sequence). The trim removed 6 bases at V and 0 bases at J, leaving 4 bases unmatched. The CDR3 sequence: CASSWGQASYEQYF. CDR3 sequence (DNA): TGTGCCAGCAGCTGGGGACAGGCCTCCTACGAGCAGTACTTC.

The chain's CDR3 is CASSLDRIYGYTF. In nucleotides, the CDR3 is TGCGCCAGCAGTCTAGACAGGATCTATGGCTACACCTTC. This chain connects TRBV4-3 to TRBJ1-2; a weak D match, TRBD1 (6 bases). V shed 6 bases and J shed 4 bases, with 12 bases lying between them. The CDR3 runs to 13 residues. Germline V lookup: CDR1 LGHNA, CDR2 YSLEER.

In DNA, the CDR3 is TGTGCCACCAGTGCTGCCGGACTATTAAACTACAATGAGCAGTTCTTC. Translating gives CATSAAGLLNYNEQFF. This sequence joins TRBV24-1 and TRBJ2-1; possibly TRBD2 for D (6 bases). Deletions cut 5 bases from V and 3 bases from J, with 16 bases between. Germline V CDR1 and CDR2: KGHDR, SFDVKD. The CDR3 totals 16 residues.

The chain recombines TRBV6-2 or TRBV6-3 with TRBJ2-4; D is undetermined. Matching the DNA end better, TRBJ2-7 makes the J call doubtful. Germline values: CDR1 MNHEY, CDR2 SVGEGT. This CDR3 comprises 13 residues. This chain's CDR3 is CATSTGLFYEQYF. DNA of the CDR3: TGTGCCACCTCTACGGGCTTATTCTACGAGCAGTACTTC.

This clonotype has only a few counts. The chain couples TRBV28 to TRBJ2-6; no firm D call. Trimming took 2 bases from V and 1 from J, leaving 9 bases between them. Per the germline V gene, CDR1 is MDHEN and CDR2 is SYDVKM. The CDR3 runs to 16 residues. CDR3 sequence reads: CASSLDNLSGANVLTF. CDR3 nucleotides: TGTGCCAGCAGTTTAGACAATTTATCTGGGGCCAACGTCCTGACTTTC.

Only a few counts were recorded for this clonotype. The CDR3 region has the DNA TGTGCCAGCAGCAGAGTCTTGCCGAGCTCCTACGAGCAGTACTTC. Protein product: CASSRVLPSSYEQYF. The chain links TRBV12-3 or TRBV12-4 to TRBJ2-7, with D unresolved. Deletions cut 6 bases from V and 0 bases from J, with 15 bases between. The CDR3 is 15 residues long.

This clonotype has only a few counts. The rearrangement joins TRBV7-8 to TRBJ1-1; TRBD1 might be the D (5 bases). Germline V lookup: CDR1 SGHVS, CDR2 FQNEAQ. Trimming removed 4 bases at V and 5 bases at J, with 8 bases between. The CDR3 has 12 residues. The CDR3, as DNA: TGTGCCAGCAGCTCTCGACAGACTGAAGCTTTCTTT. Amino acids: CASSSRQTEAFF.

V usage is TRBV6-6 and J usage is TRBJ2-3, with 8 bases matching TRBD2. The junction had 5 bases not matched to a gene; V was cut back by 0 bases and J by 6 bases. CDR3 size: 15 residues. CDR1 is MNHNY, CDR2 SVGAGI, per germline (reference sequence). The CDR3 DNA sequence: TGTGCCAGCAGTTACTCGGCGGGAGGTTCTGATACGCAGTATTTT. Protein: CASSYSAGGSDTQYF.

The V gene is TRBV24-1, the J gene TRBJ1-1, with D maybe TRBD1 (5 bases). Per germline, CDR1 KGHDR and CDR2 SFDVKD. CDR3 length: 16 residues. The V end lost 4 bases, the J end lost 3 bases, and 17 bases lay between the germline ends. CDR3 in DNA: TGTGCCACCAGTGACCCGGGACGGGAAATTGACACTGAAGCTTTCTTT. Its translation: CATSDPGREIDTEAFF.

This clonotype was observed many times. The gene calls are TRBV6-6 and TRBJ2-1; 8 positions match TRBD2. Trimming cost V 6 bases and J 6 bases; bases outside gene matches: 7. CDR1 is MNHNY, CDR2 SVGAGI, per germline (reference sequence). The CDR3 covers 14 residues. DNA for the CDR3: TGTGCCAGCAGAACGGGACTAGGGAGCAATGAGCAGTTCTTC. It encodes CASRTGLGSNEQFF.

This clonotype turned up a few times. The chain carries TRBV20-1 and TRBJ2-3; 9 nucleotides line up with TRBD2. J was trimmed by 8 bases and V by 3 bases; bases with no gene match: 6. The CDR3 runs 13 residues. Germline CDR1 DFQATT, CDR2 SNEGSKA (reference sequence). CDR3: CSASLAGSGTQYF. The CDR3 nucleotides read TGCAGTGCTAGCCTAGCGGGATCTGGTACGCAGTATTTT.

The V and J genes are TRBV5-1 and TRBJ2-7, with 7 bases that match TRBD1. CDR1 is SGHRS and CDR2 is YFSETQ in the germline V gene. The CDR3 covers 17 residues. With V trimmed by 2 bases and J by 2 bases, 13 bases remained unmatched. CDR3: CASSFRTGDFSTYEQYF. The CDR3 region has the DNA TGCGCCAGCAGCTTCCGAACAGGGGATTTCTCCACCTACGAGCAGTACTTC.

The gene calls are TRBV20-1 and TRBJ2-2; tentative D call: TRBD2 (6 bases). V was pared by 0 bases and J by 5 bases, with 10 bases between. Per the germline V gene, CDR1 is DFQATT and CDR2 is SNEGSKA (reference sequence). CDR3 length: 14 amino acids. CDR3 nucleotides: TGCAGTGCTAGAGATTTGGAGGGGACCGGGGAGCTGTTTTTT. It translates to CSARDLEGTGELFF.

This clonotype was counted a few times. The chain carries TRBV4-2 and TRBJ1-4; D is possibly TRBD1 (5 bases). Germline CDR1 is LGHNA and CDR2 is YNFKEQ. There are 17 residues in the CDR3. Trimming took off 2 bases at V and 7 bases at J, with 20 bases between the two ends. The DNA of the CDR3 is TGTGCCAGCAGCCAACGACCCACGGGGACCCCCGGTGAAAAACTGTTTTTT. Its protein product is CASSQRPTGTPGEKLFF.

This clonotype was observed a handful of times. This chain uses TRBV25-1 with TRBJ2-1; 11 bases agree with TRBD2. The CDR3 has 15 amino acids. CDR1 and CDR2 (germline): MGHDK, SYGVNS. The junction had 7 bases not matched to a gene; V was cut back by 6 bases and J by 6 bases. This CDR3 reads CASRLAGGPINEQFF. The DNA for the CDR3 is TGTGCCAGCAGATTAGCGGGAGGGCCTATCAATGAGCAGTTCTTC.

The chain uses TRBV15 and TRBJ2-3, with 11 bases lining up with TRBD2. V shed 4 bases, J shed 4 bases, and the junction held 4 bases outside the gene matches. CDR1 is LNHNV, CDR2 YYDKDF, per germline (reference sequence). The CDR3 contains 15 residues. The CDR3 here is CATSKLAGAPDTQYF. CDR3 in DNA: TGTGCCACCAGCAAACTAGCGGGAGCCCCAGATACGCAGTATTTT.

V gene TRBV20-1 combines with J gene TRBJ2-5; D perhaps matches TRBD1 (5 bases). The DNA end is a closer match to TRBJ2-7, so the J assignment may be wrong. In germline, CDR1 is DFQATT, CDR2 SNEGSKA (reference sequence). The CDR3 has 14 residues. This CDR3 reads CSASRGGPTYEQYF. CDR3 nucleotide sequence: TGCAGTGCTAGTAGGGGCGGACCAACCTACGAGCAGTACTTC.

The J gene is TRBJ1-4, the V gene TRBV4-1; 12 bases fit TRBD1. CDR1 and CDR2 from the germline V gene are MGHRA and YSYEKL. Unmatched junction bases numbered 0, after V lost 5 bases and J lost 2 bases. This CDR3 is 15 amino acids long. CDR3 coding DNA: TGCGCCAGCAGCGGGACAGGGGGCACTAATGAAAAACTGTTTTTT. The encoded protein is CASSGTGGTNEKLFF.

The gene calls are TRBV12-5 and TRBJ1-1, with D tentatively TRBD1 (6 bases). The V end was cut by 4 bases, the J end by 3 bases, with 9 bases between. The CDR3 length is 13 residues. Germline-derived CDR1 and CDR2 are LGHNT and FRNRAP. In DNA, the CDR3 is TGTGCTAGTGGTTCGTCAGGGGACACTGAAGCTTTCTTT. Its translation: CASGSSGDTEAFF.

A few counts support this clonotype. V gene TRBV20-1 combines with J gene TRBJ1-5, with 9 positions matching TRBD1. CDR1 and CDR2 (germline): DFQATT, SNEGSKA (reference sequence). The CDR3 has 15 amino acids. Trimming at V came to 6 bases and at J to 2 bases, leaving 8 bases not matched to a gene. CDR3 residues: CSAETGGKGNQPQHF. For the CDR3, the DNA is TGCAGTGCGGAGACAGGGGGAAAAGGCAATCAGCCCCAGCATTTT.

The V and J genes are TRBV28 and TRBJ2-5; D unresolved. V lost 5 bases, J lost 5 bases, and 6 bases lay in between. Germline V gene lookup returns CDR1 MDHEN and CDR2 SYDVKM. The CDR3 runs 11 residues. DNA of the CDR3: TGTGCCAGCAGTATTGAGGAGACCCAGTACTTC. It yields the protein CASSIEETQYF.

In its sample, this clonotype was seen a few times. The chain couples TRBV2 to TRBJ2-4; 12 bases are shared with TRBD1. The assigned J gene may be wrong: the sequence end matches TRBJ2-7 better. This CDR3 spans 14 amino acids. Germline CDR1 is SNHLY and CDR2 is FYNNEI. CDR3 bases: TGTGCCAGCAACCGGGACAGGGGGCACTACGAGCAGTACTTC. Translation: CASNRDRGHYEQYF.